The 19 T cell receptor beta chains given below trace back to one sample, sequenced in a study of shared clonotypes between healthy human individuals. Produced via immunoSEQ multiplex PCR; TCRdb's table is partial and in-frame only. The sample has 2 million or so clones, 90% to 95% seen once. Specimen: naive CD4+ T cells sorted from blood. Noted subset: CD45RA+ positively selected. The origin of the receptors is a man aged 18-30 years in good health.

The DNA of the CDR3 is TGTGCCAGTAGTATTCTAGGGAGGGGAGACTACAATGAGCAGTTCTTC. It encodes CASSILGRGDYNEQFF. J is TRBJ2-1 and V is TRBV19; 7 bases are shared with TRBD2. CDR3 length equals 16 residues. Trimming took 3 bases from V and 3 from J; bases not matched to a gene: 8. Germline CDR1 and CDR2: LNHDA and SQIVND (reference sequence).

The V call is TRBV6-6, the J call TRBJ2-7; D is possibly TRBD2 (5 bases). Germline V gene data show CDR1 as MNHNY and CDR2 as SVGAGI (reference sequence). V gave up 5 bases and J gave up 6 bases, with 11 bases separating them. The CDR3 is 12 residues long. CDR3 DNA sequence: TGTGCCAGCAGTCGGGATAGCGCCGAGCAGTACTTC. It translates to CASSRDSAEQYF.

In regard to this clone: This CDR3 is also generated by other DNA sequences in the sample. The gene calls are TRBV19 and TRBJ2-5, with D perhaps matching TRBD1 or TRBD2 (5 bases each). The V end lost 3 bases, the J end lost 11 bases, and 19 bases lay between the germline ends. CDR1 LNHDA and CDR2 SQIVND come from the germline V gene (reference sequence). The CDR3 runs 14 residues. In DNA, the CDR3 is TGTGCCAGTAGTATGATGGGCAGCTTGGGGGAGCAGTACTTC. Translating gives CASSMMGSLGEQYF.

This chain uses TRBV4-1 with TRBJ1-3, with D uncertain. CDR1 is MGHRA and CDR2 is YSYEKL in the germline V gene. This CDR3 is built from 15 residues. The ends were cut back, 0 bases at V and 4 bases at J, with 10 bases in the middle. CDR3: CASSQESGFGNTIYF. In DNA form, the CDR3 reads TGCGCCAGCAGCCAAGAGTCAGGTTTCGGAAACACCATATATTTT.

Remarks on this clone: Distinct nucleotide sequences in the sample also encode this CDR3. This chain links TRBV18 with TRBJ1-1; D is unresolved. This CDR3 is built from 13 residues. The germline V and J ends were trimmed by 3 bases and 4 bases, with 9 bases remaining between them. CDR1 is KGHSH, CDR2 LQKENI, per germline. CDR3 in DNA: TGTGCCAGCTCACCTCTTGAGGGCACTGAAGCTTTCTTT. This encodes CASSPLEGTEAFF.

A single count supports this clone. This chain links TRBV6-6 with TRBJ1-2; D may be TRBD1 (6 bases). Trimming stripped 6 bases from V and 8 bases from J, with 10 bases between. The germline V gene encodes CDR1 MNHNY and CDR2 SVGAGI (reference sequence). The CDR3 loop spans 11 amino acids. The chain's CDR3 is CASSQGNGYTF. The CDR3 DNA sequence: TGTGCCAGCAGCCAGGGGAACGGCTACACCTTC.

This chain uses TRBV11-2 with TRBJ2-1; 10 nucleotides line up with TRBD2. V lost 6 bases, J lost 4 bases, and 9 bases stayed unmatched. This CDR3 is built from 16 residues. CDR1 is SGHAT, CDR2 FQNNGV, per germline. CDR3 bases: TGTGCCAGCAGTTTCACGGGACTAGCGATATACAATGAGCAGTTCTTC. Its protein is CASSFTGLAIYNEQFF.

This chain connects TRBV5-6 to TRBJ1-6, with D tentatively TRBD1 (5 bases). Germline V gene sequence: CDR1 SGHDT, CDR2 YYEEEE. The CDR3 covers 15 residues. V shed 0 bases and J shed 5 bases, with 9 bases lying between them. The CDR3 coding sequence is TGTGCCAGCAGCTTGGGACAGTTGGATAATTCACCCCTCCACTTT. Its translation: CASSLGQLDNSPLHF.

CDR3 sequence (DNA): TGCGCCAGCAGCTTGGGCCCCCTGGGACCACCTTACGAGCAGTACTTC. Its protein is CASSLGPLGPPYEQYF. This rearrangement joins TRBV5-1 to TRBJ2-7; TRBD1 or TRBD2 may be the D gene (5 bases each). The germline gives CDR1 SGHRS, CDR2 YFSETQ. This CDR3 spans 16 amino acids. Trimming removed 0 bases from V and 4 bases from J, with 17 bases in between.

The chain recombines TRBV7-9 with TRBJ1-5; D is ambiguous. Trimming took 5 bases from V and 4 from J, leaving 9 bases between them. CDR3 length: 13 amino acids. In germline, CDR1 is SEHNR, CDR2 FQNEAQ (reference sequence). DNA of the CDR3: TGTGCCAGCAGCATTGACGGAAATCAGCCCCAGCATTTT. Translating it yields CASSIDGNQPQHF.

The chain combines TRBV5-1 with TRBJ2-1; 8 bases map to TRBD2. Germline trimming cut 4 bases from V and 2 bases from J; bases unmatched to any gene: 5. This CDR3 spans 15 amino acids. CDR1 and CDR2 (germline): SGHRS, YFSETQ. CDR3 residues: CASSVTSDTYNEQFF. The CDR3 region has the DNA TGCGCCAGCAGCGTGACTAGCGATACCTACAATGAGCAGTTCTTC.

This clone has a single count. CDR3 DNA: TGTGCCATCAGATCCCCCGGGACAGGGGACTTCACCGGAAACACCATATATTTT. This sequence encodes CAIRSPGTGDFTGNTIYF. The rearrangement uses TRBV10-3 and TRBJ1-3; 10 bases fit TRBD1. Germline V gives CDR1 ENHRY, CDR2 SYGVKD. The CDR3 is 18 residues long. Trimming cost V 6 bases and J 4 bases; bases outside gene matches: 15.

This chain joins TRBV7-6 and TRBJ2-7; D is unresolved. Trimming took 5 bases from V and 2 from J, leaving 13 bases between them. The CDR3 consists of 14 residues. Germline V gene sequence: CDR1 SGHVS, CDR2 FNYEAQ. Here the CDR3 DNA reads TGTGCCAGCAGCCTAAGACCTGGAGCCTACGAGCAGTACTTC. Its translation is CASSLRPGAYEQYF.

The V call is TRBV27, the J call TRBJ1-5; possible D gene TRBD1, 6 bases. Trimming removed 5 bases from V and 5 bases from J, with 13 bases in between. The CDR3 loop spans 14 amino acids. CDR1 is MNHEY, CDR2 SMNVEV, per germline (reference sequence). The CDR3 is CASSRTGFYQPQHF. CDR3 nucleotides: TGTGCCAGCAGTCGTACAGGGTTTTATCAGCCCCAGCATTTT.

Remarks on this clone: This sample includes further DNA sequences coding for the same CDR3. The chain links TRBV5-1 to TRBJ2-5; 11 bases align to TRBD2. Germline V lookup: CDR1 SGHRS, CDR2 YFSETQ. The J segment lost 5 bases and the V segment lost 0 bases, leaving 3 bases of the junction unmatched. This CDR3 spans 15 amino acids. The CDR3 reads CASSLGTSGSETQYF. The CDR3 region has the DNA TGCGCCAGCAGCTTGGGAACTAGCGGGAGTGAGACCCAGTACTTC.

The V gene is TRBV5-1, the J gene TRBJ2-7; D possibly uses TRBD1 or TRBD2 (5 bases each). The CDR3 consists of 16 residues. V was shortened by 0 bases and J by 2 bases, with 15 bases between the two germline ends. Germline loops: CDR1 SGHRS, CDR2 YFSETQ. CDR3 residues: CASSLAGTGNTYEQYF. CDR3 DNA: TGCGCCAGCAGCTTGGCCGGGACCGGGAATACCTACGAGCAGTACTTC.

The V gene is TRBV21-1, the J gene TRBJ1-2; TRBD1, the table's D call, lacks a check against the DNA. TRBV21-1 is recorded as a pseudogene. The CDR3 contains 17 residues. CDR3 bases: TGTGCCAGCAGCAAAGCCCCAGGGCGGAAGTGTCAGAATGGCTACACCTTC. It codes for CASSKAPGRKCQNGYTF.

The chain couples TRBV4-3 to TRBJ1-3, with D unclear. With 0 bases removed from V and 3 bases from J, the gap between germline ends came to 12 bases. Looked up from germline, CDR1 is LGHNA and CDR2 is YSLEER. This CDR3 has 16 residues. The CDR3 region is CASSQDRLFSGNTIYF. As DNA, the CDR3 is TGCGCCAGCAGCCAAGACCGGTTATTTAGTGGAAACACCATATATTTT.

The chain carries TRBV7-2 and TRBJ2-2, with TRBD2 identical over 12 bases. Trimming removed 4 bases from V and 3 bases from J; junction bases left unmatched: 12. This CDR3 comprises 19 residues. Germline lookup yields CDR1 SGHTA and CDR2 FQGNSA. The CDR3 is CASSSSGLAGFYDTGELFF. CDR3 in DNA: TGTGCCAGCAGCTCCTCGGGACTAGCGGGTTTCTACGACACCGGGGAGCTGTTTTTT.